Listed here are 26 T cell receptor beta chains from one sample, sequenced in a study of graft-versus-host responses after intestinal transplantation. These receptors lack a known antigen. TCRdb's table, derived via immunoSEQ multiplex PCR, lists solely in-frame clones and lacks some. The sample shows about 90,000 clones, 80% to 95% of them seen only once. Here the sequenced sample was unstimulated CD4+ T cells sorted from spleen or lymph node cells, taken before intestinal transplant. The receptors come from a human donor who received an intestinal transplant.

This chain connects TRBV4-2 to TRBJ2-5, with D maybe TRBD1 (6 bases). Germline CDR1 and CDR2: LGHNA and YNFKEQ. CDR3 length equals 16 residues. V lost 2 bases to trimming and J lost 5 bases, with 18 bases between them. The CDR3 coding sequence is TGTGCCAGCAGCCAACGGGCAGGGGAAATAGGGGAGACCCAGTACTTC. Protein: CASSQRAGEIGETQYF.

V usage is TRBV5-1 and J usage is TRBJ1-2, with 8 bases lining up with TRBD1. Germline V gene lookup returns CDR1 SGHRS and CDR2 YFSETQ. J lost 2 bases, V lost 0 bases, and 12 bases had no gene match. This CDR3 spans 18 amino acids. The CDR3 loop is CASSLAGGQDYINYGYTF. The CDR3 DNA sequence: TGCGCCAGCAGCTTGGCCGGGGGACAGGATTATATAAACTATGGCTACACCTTC. Looking up the rest from reference TRBV5-1 and TRBJ1-2 gives the full variable domain: KAGVTQTPRYLIKTRGQQVTLSCSPISGHRSVSWYQQTPGQGLQFLFEYFSETQRNKGNFPGRFSGRQFSNSRSEMNVSTLELGDSALYLCASSLAGGQDYINYGYTFGSGTRLTVV.

The chain uses TRBV5-1 and TRBJ2-6; no definite D call. This CDR3 contains 13 residues. CDR1 is SGHRS and CDR2 is YFSETQ in the germline V gene. The V and J ends lost 5 bases and 2 bases respectively, with 5 bases between them. The CDR3 spells CASSYPGANVLTF. Written as DNA, the CDR3 is TGCGCCAGCAGTTATCCTGGGGCCAACGTCCTGACTTTC. Drawing the rest from reference TRBV5-1 and TRBJ2-6, the complete variable domain is KAGVTQTPRYLIKTRGQQVTLSCSPISGHRSVSWYQQTPGQGLQFLFEYFSETQRNKGNFPGRFSGRQFSNSRSEMNVSTLELGDSALYLCASSYPGANVLTFGAGSRLTVL.

The genes are TRBV2 and TRBJ2-7; either TRBD1 or TRBD2 may supply D (5 bases each). CDR3 length: 15 residues. Deletions cut 3 bases from V and 5 bases from J, with 17 bases between. CDR1 and CDR2 (germline): SNHLY, FYNNEI. CDR3 sequence: CASSDWGNPPNEQYF. Written as DNA, the CDR3 is TGTGCCAGCAGTGACTGGGGGAATCCACCCAACGAGCAGTACTTC.

The chain employs TRBV5-1 and TRBJ1-2; 7 bases map to TRBD1. The V gene's germline CDR1 is SGHRS and CDR2 YFSETQ. V gave up 3 bases and J gave up 3 bases; unmatched junction bases: 14. The CDR3 loop spans 17 amino acids. The CDR3 nucleotides are TGCGCCAGCAGCTGGGGGGACGGACAGGCCTCTCACTATGGCTACACCTTC. Translated: CASSWGDGQASHYGYTF.

The chain links TRBV5-1 to TRBJ2-4; 10 bases agree with TRBD1. The J segment lost 7 bases and the V segment lost 4 bases, leaving 8 bases of the junction unmatched. The CDR3 covers 15 residues. The germline gives CDR1 SGHRS, CDR2 YFSETQ. DNA of the CDR3: TGCGCCAGCAGCGGAACCGGGACAGGGGAGAACATTCAGTACTTC. Translated: CASSGTGTGENIQYF.

The rearrangement uses TRBV2 and TRBJ2-6; no definite D call. The CDR3 runs to 17 residues. Trimming left V 6 bases short and J 2 bases short, with 17 bases between. CDR1 SNHLY and CDR2 FYNNEI come from the germline V gene. Here the CDR3 reads CASSTAWGGTGANVLTF. The CDR3 nucleotides read TGTGCCAGCAGCACCGCCTGGGGTGGGACTGGGGCCAACGTCCTGACTTTC.

The chain recombines TRBV28 with TRBJ1-5; TRBD1 agrees at 11 bases. Germline V gives CDR1 MDHEN, CDR2 SYDVKM. With V trimmed by 5 bases and J by 0 bases, 12 bases remained unmatched. The CDR3 is 19 amino acids. The CDR3 sequence: CASSPPRTGGLYSNQPQHF. CDR3 bases: TGTGCCAGCAGTCCCCCCCGGACAGGGGGCCTTTATAGCAATCAGCCCCAGCATTTT.

The chain uses TRBV28 and TRBJ2-5, with a tentative D call TRBD2 (5 bases). V was clipped by 3 bases and J by 5 bases, with 19 bases between them. The CDR3 extends over 16 amino acids. Germline CDR1 is MDHEN and CDR2 is SYDVKM. For the CDR3, the DNA is TGTGCCAGCAGTTTTCGGCTCGCGGGTACGAGGGAGACCCAGTACTTC. Its protein is CASSFRLAGTRETQYF.

The chain uses TRBV18 and TRBJ2-7; 9 bases line up with TRBD2. The ends lost 0 bases at V and 2 bases at J; junction bases unmatched: 5. CDR1 is KGHSH, CDR2 LQKENI, per germline. This CDR3 contains 16 residues. The CDR3 nucleotides read TGTGCCAGCTCACCACCGCTGCTAGCGGGACCCTACGAGCAGTACTTC. It is translated as CASSPPLLAGPYEQYF.

In nucleotides, the CDR3 is TGTGCCAGCAGTTTAAATTCGTGGGGTCGGGAAGAGACCCAGTACTTC. Its translation is CASSLNSWGREETQYF. The chain recombines TRBV27 with TRBJ2-5, with D uncertain. CDR3 length equals 16 residues. Deletions cut 2 bases from V and 3 bases from J, with 16 bases between. Germline loops: CDR1 MNHEY, CDR2 SMNVEV (reference sequence).

This chain connects TRBV9 to TRBJ2-5, with a weak D call TRBD2 (5 bases). The J call may be faulty, since TRBJ2-7 better matches the DNA end. The CDR3 contains 14 residues. CDR1 SGDLS and CDR2 YYNGEE come from the germline V gene. The CDR3, as DNA: TGTGCCAGCAGCGTAGACTACGGGGCCTACGAGCAGTACTTC. Translating it yields CASSVDYGAYEQYF.

This clone was detected once. The chain couples TRBV11-2 to TRBJ1-1; D gene unclear. Trimming shortened V by 2 bases and J by 6 bases, and 13 bases separated the two germline ends. Germline assignment: CDR1 SGHAT and CDR2 FQNNGV. The length of the CDR3 is 14 residues. Here the CDR3 DNA reads TGTGCCAGCAGCTTATATCGGGGTCGGGCTGAAGCTTTCTTT. Protein product: CASSLYRGRAEAFF.

The rearrangement joins TRBV4-1 to TRBJ2-1; either TRBD1 or TRBD2 may fit D (5 bases each). Trimming stripped 0 bases from V and 7 bases from J, with 16 bases between. CDR1 MGHRA and CDR2 YSYEKL come from the germline V gene. This CDR3 has 16 amino acids. CDR3 region: CASSQDWGPNANEQFF. CDR3 sequence (DNA): TGCGCCAGCAGCCAAGACTGGGGACCAAATGCGAATGAGCAGTTCTTC.

The chain uses TRBV9 and TRBJ2-3; D call uncertain. Trimming removed 0 bases at V and 3 bases at J, with 14 bases between. Germline V gene sequence: CDR1 SGDLS, CDR2 YYNGEE. CDR3 length: 16 residues. CDR3 DNA: TGTGCCAGCAGCGTAGGGTGGCAGCAAATTACAGATACGCAGTATTTT. This encodes CASSVGWQQITDTQYF.

This sequence joins TRBV14 and TRBJ1-1, with D possibly being TRBD1 (5 bases). In germline, CDR1 is SGHDN, CDR2 FVKESK. The CDR3 has 15 residues. V was shortened by 2 bases and J by 3 bases, with 13 bases between the two germline ends. The chain's CDR3 is CASSQRYRGDTEAFF. The CDR3 coding sequence is TGTGCCAGCAGCCAACGGTATCGGGGGGACACTGAAGCTTTCTTT. Complete variable domain (other parts from reference TRBV14 and TRBJ1-1): EAGVTQFPSHSVIEKGQTVTLRCDPISGHDNLYWYRRVMGKEIKFLLHFVKESKQDESGMPNNRFLAERTGGTYSTLKVQPAELEDSGVYFCASSQRYRGDTEAFFGQGTRLTVV.

This clone has just a few counts. The chain combines TRBV5-1 with TRBJ2-2, with 8 bases aligning to TRBD1. The CDR3 covers 16 residues. CDR1 is SGHRS, CDR2 YFSETQ, per germline. The trim removed 3 bases at V and 6 bases at J, leaving 10 bases unmatched. CDR3: CASSSQGGGRAGELFF. The CDR3 nucleotides read TGCGCCAGCAGCTCACAGGGGGGCGGCCGGGCCGGGGAGCTGTTTTTT.

The V gene is TRBV10-3, the J gene TRBJ2-7, with 10 positions matching TRBD2. The germline gives CDR1 ENHRY, CDR2 SYGVKD. This CDR3 spans 14 amino acids. The junction had 4 bases not matched to a gene; V was cut back by 5 bases and J by 3 bases. The CDR3 sequence: CAISRLAGFYEQYF. In DNA form, the CDR3 reads TGTGCCATCAGTAGACTAGCGGGCTTCTACGAGCAGTACTTC.

The chain combines TRBV2 with TRBJ2-5, with TRBD2 matching 11 bases. The J call may not be correct, given that the DNA end is closer to TRBJ2-7. The CDR3 extends over 17 amino acids. The germline gives CDR1 SNHLY, CDR2 FYNNEI. CDR3 coding DNA: TGTGCCAGCAGGGGTACCGGGACTAGCGGAAGCTCCTACGAGCAGTACTTC. Its protein is CASRGTGTSGSSYEQYF.

The J gene is TRBJ2-6, the V gene TRBV6-5; D uncertain. CDR1 is MNHEY, CDR2 SVGAGI, per germline. The CDR3 extends over 16 amino acids. The V and J ends lost 4 bases and 2 bases respectively, with 12 bases between them. The CDR3 region is CASSFNRSPGANVLTF. For the CDR3, the DNA is TGTGCCAGCAGTTTTAACCGATCCCCTGGGGCCAACGTCCTGACTTTC.

This clone was counted a single time. V usage is TRBV5-6 and J usage is TRBJ1-2, with D possibly matching TRBD1 (5 bases). The CDR3 is made up of 14 amino acids. The V gene's germline CDR1 is SGHDT and CDR2 YYEEEE. V was trimmed by 4 bases and J by 6 bases, leaving 16 bases between them. CDR3 sequence: CASSAQGPYDGYTF. The DNA for the CDR3 is TGTGCCAGCAGCGCTCAGGGCCCCTATGATGGCTACACCTTC.

V and J are TRBV6-6 and TRBJ1-1, with D possibly TRBD1 on 6 matching bases. The CDR3 runs 13 residues. Trimming left V 6 bases short and J 0 bases short, with 8 bases between. Germline V CDR1 and CDR2: MNHNY, SVGAGI (reference sequence). The DNA of the CDR3 is TGTGCCAGCAGCAGGGGACTGAACACTGAAGCTTTCTTT. Its protein product is CASSRGLNTEAFF.

The J gene is TRBJ2-2, the V gene TRBV4-1; 9 bases line up with TRBD2. This CDR3 has 14 residues. The germline gives CDR1 MGHRA, CDR2 YSYEKL. V was pared by 7 bases and J by 5 bases, with 5 bases of the junction left unmatched. CDR3 amino acids: CASNAGGGTGELFF. CDR3 nucleotide sequence: TGCGCCAGCAACGCGGGAGGGGGAACCGGGGAGCTGTTTTTT.

The rearrangement joins TRBV7-2 to TRBJ2-7, with 12 bases fitting TRBD1. The V gene end was trimmed by 5 bases and the J gene end by 3 bases; junction bases not matched to a gene: 8. CDR1 and CDR2 (germline): SGHTA, FQGNSA. The CDR3 has 16 amino acids. The CDR3 is CASSPLGTGGSYEQYF. The CDR3 DNA reads as TGTGCCAGCAGCCCGCTCGGGACAGGGGGCAGCTACGAGCAGTACTTC.

The chain links TRBV7-4 to TRBJ2-7; D tentatively reads TRBD1 or TRBD2 (6 bases each). Germline V gives CDR1 SGHVT, CDR2 SQSDAQ. This CDR3 contains 17 residues. V was cut by 2 bases and J by 3 bases, with 20 bases left in between. The CDR3: CASSLIGRTAQYYEQYF. The CDR3 DNA reads TGTGCCAGCAGCTTAATAGGGAGGACAGCCCAATACTACGAGCAGTACTTC.

This chain links TRBV27 with TRBJ2-3, with 9 nucleotides matching TRBD2. CDR3 length: 14 amino acids. The trim removed 6 bases at V and 2 bases at J, leaving 3 bases unmatched. The germline V gene encodes CDR1 MNHEY and CDR2 SMNVEV (reference sequence). CDR3 coding DNA: TGTGCCAGCAGACGACTAGCGGTCACAGATACGCAGTATTTT. It translates to CASRRLAVTDTQYF.